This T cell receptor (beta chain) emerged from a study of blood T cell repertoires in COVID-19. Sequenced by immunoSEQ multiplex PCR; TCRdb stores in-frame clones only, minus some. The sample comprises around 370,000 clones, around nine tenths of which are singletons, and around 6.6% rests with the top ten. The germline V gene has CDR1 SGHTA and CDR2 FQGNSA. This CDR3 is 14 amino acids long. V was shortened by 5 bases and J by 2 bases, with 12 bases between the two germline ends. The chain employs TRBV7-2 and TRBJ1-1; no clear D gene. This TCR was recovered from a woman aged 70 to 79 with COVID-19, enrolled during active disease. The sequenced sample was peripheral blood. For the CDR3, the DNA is TGTGCCAGCAGCCACGGTGCGGCAAACACTGAAGCTTTCTTT. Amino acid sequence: CASSHGAANTEAFF.